The entry that follows covers one TCR beta chain sequence. What it binds is unknown. The data are from a study of Ad26.COV2.S vaccination and SARS-CoV-2 variants. TCRdb keeps only in-frame clones here, not all; method: immunoSEQ multiplex PCR. The sample shows 350,000 to 450,000 clones, 92% of them seen only once. CDR3 size: 13 residues. V shed 11 bases and J shed 4 bases, with 15 bases lying between them. Regarding treatment: around 19 received Ad26.COV2.S at low or high dose, single or two shots; 5 received placebo; per-sample allocation not given. Repertoires come from day 63 after the first vaccine or placebo injection. Findings of the study overall: Total T cell responses may have been underestimated by the TCR breadth and depth analyses. Reported findings describe substantial breadth in spike-specific CD8+ and CD4+ T cell responses following vaccination.

The sample consisted of peripheral blood, taken in a trial of Ad26.COV2.S vaccine versus placebo. This clonotype originated in a person between 18 and 65 years old who received the Ad26.COV2.S COVID-19 vaccine or a placebo. This sequence joins TRBV12-3 or TRBV12-4 and TRBJ1-3; TRBD1 is a possible D gene (5 bases). This CDR3 is CAGVQDRGNTIYF. The CDR3 DNA sequence: TGTGCCGGCGTACAGGACCGCGGAAACACCATATATTTT.